This entry describes one T cell receptor beta chain. The antigen is not known. The record originates from a study of response to subunit inactivated influenza vaccine. Regarding the study as a whole: Few new T cells, the authors suggested, are recruited by each seasonal influenza vaccination.

TCRdb re-derived calls from the RT-PCR reads in MiXCR, one entry per CDR3 protein. The sample holds 450,000 to 600,000 distinct CDR3 sequences, about 8% seen once. Germline CDR1 SQVTM, CDR2 ANQGSEA. The length of the CDR3 is 14 residues. V was pared by 5 bases and J by 2 bases, with 12 bases between. This TCR was recovered from a man between 50 and 75 years old who received an inactivated influenza vaccine. This chain uses TRBV29-1 with TRBJ2-2; D is uncertain. The source was PBMCs from blood, collected about 23 months after vaccination. The CDR3 nucleotides are TGCAGCGTTCGTCTCGGAGCAAACACCGGGGAGCTGTTTTTT. This codes for CSVRLGANTGELFF.